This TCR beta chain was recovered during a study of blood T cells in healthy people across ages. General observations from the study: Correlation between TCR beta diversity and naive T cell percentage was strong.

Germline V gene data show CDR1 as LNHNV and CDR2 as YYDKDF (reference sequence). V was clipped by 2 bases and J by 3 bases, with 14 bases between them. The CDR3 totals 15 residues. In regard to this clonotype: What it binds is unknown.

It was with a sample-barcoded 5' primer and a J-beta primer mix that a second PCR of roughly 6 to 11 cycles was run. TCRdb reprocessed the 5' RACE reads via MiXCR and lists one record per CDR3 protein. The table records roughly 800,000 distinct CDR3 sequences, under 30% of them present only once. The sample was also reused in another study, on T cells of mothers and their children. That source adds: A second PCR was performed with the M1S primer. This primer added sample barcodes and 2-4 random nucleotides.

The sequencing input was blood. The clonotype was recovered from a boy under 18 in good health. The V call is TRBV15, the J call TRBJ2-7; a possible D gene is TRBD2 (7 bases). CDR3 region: CATSRWGGPLYEQYF. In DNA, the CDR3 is TGTGCCACCAGCAGATGGGGGGGCCCCCTCTACGAGCAGTACTTC.